The T cell receptor (beta chain) under discussion was sequenced for a study of blood T cell repertoires in COVID-19. For the study at large: Samples representing acute and convalescent COVID-19 were sourced from the United States, Italy and Spain. The analysed material was cDNA or gDNA that came from T cells, B-cell-depleted T cells, or PBMCs.

Methods used by the authors: For nucleated cells, counts were estimated from reference gene primer amplification. Clones were read by immunoSEQ multiplex PCR, and TCRdb kept only the in-frame ones, dropping some. The DNA gave D and trimming, while V, J and clone size come from that table. The table lists about 170,000 clones, around four fifths of them singletons. V was clipped by 5 bases and J by 7 bases, with 20 bases between them. The CDR3 length is 16 residues. Germline CDR1 and CDR2: SGHTA and FQGNSA. The sequencing sample was made of peripheral blood. The J gene is TRBJ2-2, the V gene TRBV7-2; maybe TRBD2 (6 bases). The clonotype was recovered from a woman between 65 and 79 years old who had recovered from COVID-19. Here the CDR3 DNA reads TGTGCCAGCAGCCCCTGGGGCGGGGCCCCGGTCGGGGAGCTGTTTTTT. It specifies CASSPWGGAPVGELFF.